This T cell receptor beta chain was captured by sequencing in a study of T cell repertoires in cytomegalovirus infection. Study summary: Matching HLA type and CMV infection were both indicated by public TCR beta signatures.

This clonotype was picked up one time. The antigen is unknown. General observations from the study: Carriage of CMV together with the relevant HLA was identifiable through cumulative public TCR beta family frequency.

This CDR3 contains 14 residues. Trimming took 7 bases from V and 5 from J; bases not matched to a gene: 7. CDR1 and CDR2 (germline): MNHNY, SVGAGI (reference sequence). One entry per CDR3 protein results from TCRdb running MiXCR on the reads. The profile shows about 740,000 distinct CDR3 sequences, less than 40% of them singletons. Sequenced input: PBMCs. The V and J genes are TRBV6-6 and TRBJ2-5, with TRBD2 identical over 10 bases. The receptor comes from a human donor in good health (CMV status not recorded). Some clones in this sample may be carry-over from other donors' samples. CDR3 sequence: CASTPSGRGETQYF. CDR3 bases: TGTGCCAGCACCCCTAGCGGGAGAGGGGAGACCCAGTACTTC.